This T cell receptor beta chain was sequenced in a study of beta chain features in type 1 diabetes. Study-wide context: No patient-donor differences in age, gender, total cells or subset yield.

The authors reverse transcribed all of the isolated RNA, so sequencing captured expressed TCRB transcripts. Profiled with immunoSEQ multiplex PCR; TCRdb holds only in-frame clones, not every one. The repertoire has approximately 600,000 clones, over 10% of them found once; the top ten carry over 0.1%. General study points: Researchers cautioned that cDNA sequencing could over-represent cells with high TCR expression. Type 1 diabetes patients had moderately but significantly shorter TCRB CDR3s in all four CD4+ subsets. A possible short-template PCR bias applies equally to patients and controls.

The CDR3 covers 13 residues. Trimming cost V 4 bases and J 6 bases; bases outside gene matches: 4. Germline loops: CDR1 SGHNT, CDR2 YYREEE (reference sequence). To note about this clone: Its target is unknown.

Heparinised blood was drawn once per donor, averaging around 120 mL. The clonotype originates from a man aged 25 to 40 with type 1 diabetes. The sequenced sample consisted of naive CD4+ T cells from blood. The chain links TRBV5-4 to TRBJ2-7; TRBD1 agrees at 10 bases. For the CDR3, the DNA is TGTGCCAGCAGCGGGGACAGGGGAGGCGAGCAGTACTTC. It encodes CASSGDRGGEQYF.